This TCR beta chain was sequenced for a study of response to subunit inactivated influenza vaccine. Via MiXCR, TCRdb re-called the RT-PCR reads, giving one row per CDR3 protein. The profile covers about 700,000 distinct CDR3 sequences, with approximately 14% appearing a single time and 9.5% to 13% taken by the ten largest. This CDR3 is 20 amino acids long. Germline-derived CDR1 and CDR2 are PRHDT and FYEKMQ (reference sequence). The V and J ends lost 2 bases and 0 bases respectively, with 24 bases between them. Study-wide findings and caveats: That few new T cells are recruited by each seasonal influenza vaccination was the authors' suggestion.

In regard to this clonotype: The antigen remains undetermined.

This TCR was sampled from a man over 45 who received an inactivated influenza vaccine. Sequencing used PBMCs from blood, obtained less than 13 days after vaccination. The rearrangement links TRBV13 to TRBJ2-3, with TRBD2 as a possible D gene (6 bases). The CDR3 nucleotides are TGTGCCAGCAGCTTACACCTCGGGACTGACAATGCGCCTAGCACAGATACGCAGTATTTT. Encoded protein: CASSLHLGTDNAPSTDTQYF.